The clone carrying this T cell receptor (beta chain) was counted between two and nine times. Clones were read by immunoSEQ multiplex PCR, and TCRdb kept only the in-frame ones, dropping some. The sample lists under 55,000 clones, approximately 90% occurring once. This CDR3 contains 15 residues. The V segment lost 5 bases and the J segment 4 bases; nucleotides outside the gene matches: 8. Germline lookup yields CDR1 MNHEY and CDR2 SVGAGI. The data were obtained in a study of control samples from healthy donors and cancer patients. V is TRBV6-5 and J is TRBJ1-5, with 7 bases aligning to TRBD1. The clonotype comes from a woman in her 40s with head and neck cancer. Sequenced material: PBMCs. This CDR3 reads CASSREGGGNQPQHF. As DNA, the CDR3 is TGTGCCAGCAGTCGCGAAGGGGGCGGGAATCAGCCCCAGCATTTT.